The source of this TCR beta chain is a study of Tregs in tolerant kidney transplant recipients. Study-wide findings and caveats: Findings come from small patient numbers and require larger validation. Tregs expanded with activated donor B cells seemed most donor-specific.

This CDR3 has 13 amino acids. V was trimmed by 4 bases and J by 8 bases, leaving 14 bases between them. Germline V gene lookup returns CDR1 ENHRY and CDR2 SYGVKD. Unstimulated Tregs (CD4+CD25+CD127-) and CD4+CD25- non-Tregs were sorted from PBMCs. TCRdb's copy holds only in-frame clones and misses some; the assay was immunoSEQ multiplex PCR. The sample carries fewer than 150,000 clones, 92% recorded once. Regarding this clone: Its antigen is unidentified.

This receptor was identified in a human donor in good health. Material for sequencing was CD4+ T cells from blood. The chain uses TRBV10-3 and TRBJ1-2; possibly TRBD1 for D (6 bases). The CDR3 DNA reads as TGTGCCATCAGTGGGGGCCCGGGGGCCGGCTACACCTTC. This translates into CAISGGPGAGYTF.